Given below is one T cell receptor beta chain in context. The antigen remains unidentified. The data belong to a study of shared clonotypes between healthy human individuals. Whole-study results and caveats: Estimated richness was generally greater in naive than memory subsets.

A CD45RA+ naive subset and a CD45RA-negative memory subset were split from CD4+ cells. Clones were read by immunoSEQ multiplex PCR, and TCRdb kept only the in-frame ones, dropping some. Counted here are more than 1,200,000 clones, 98% to 99% occurring once; the ten biggest clones make up over 0.3%. V shed 5 bases and J shed 1 base, with 14 bases lying between them. Germline CDR1 is SQVTM and CDR2 is ANQGSEA. The CDR3 length is 14 residues. The sequence was obtained from a man aged 30-40 years in good health. The chain combines TRBV29-1 with TRBJ1-1; TRBD1 might be the D (6 bases). The sample comprised naive CD4+ T cells sorted from blood. Noted subset: CD45RA+ positively selected. The chain's CDR3 is CSVTGLKGNTEAFF. The CDR3 DNA reads TGCAGCGTTACAGGGTTGAAAGGGAACACTGAAGCTTTCTTT. Complete variable domain (other parts from reference TRBV29-1 and TRBJ1-1): SAVISQKPSRDICQRGTSLTIQCQVDSQVTMMFWYRQQPGQSLTLIATANQGSEATYESGFVIDKFPISRPNLTFSTLTVSNMSPEDSSIYLCSVTGLKGNTEAFFGQGTRLTVV.